Sequencing of this T cell receptor (beta chain) was carried out in a study of T cell changes during pregnancy in multiple sclerosis. The repertoire was sequenced with immunoSEQ multiplex PCR; TCRdb's copy has only in-frame clones and lacks some. Of roughly 38,000 clones listed, around 90% are singletons. CDR1 is SGDLS and CDR2 is YYNGEE in the germline V gene. The CDR3 consists of 12 residues. The junction had 3 bases not matched to a gene; V was cut back by 3 bases and J by 9 bases. The chain joins TRBV9 to TRBJ2-1; TRBD2 matches 7 bases. The origin of this receptor is a female donor in good health, enrolled as a control in a pregnancy study. The sample here was peripheral blood, taken in the third trimester of pregnancy. CDR3 coding DNA: TGTGCCAGCAGCGGGGAGCGGGGTGAGCAGTTCTTC. It translates to CASSGERGEQFF. Supplemented by reference TRBV9 and TRBJ2-1, the full variable domain reads DSGVTQTPKHLITATGQRVTLRCSPRSGDLSVYWYQQSLDQGLQFLIQYYNGEERAKGNILERFSAQQFPDLHSELNLSSLELGDSALYFCASSGERGEQFFGPGTRLTVL.